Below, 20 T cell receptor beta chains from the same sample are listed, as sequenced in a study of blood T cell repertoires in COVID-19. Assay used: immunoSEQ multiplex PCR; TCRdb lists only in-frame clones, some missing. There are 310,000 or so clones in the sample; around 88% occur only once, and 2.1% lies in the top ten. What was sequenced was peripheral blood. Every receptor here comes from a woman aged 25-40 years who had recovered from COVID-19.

This CDR3 reads CASSLGGGSGNTIYF. CDR3 nucleotide sequence: TGTGCCAGCAGCTTAGGTGGCGGCTCTGGAAACACCATATATTTT. The genes are TRBV11-3 and TRBJ1-3; D unclear. The CDR3 spans 15 residues. V was clipped by 1 base and J by 0 bases, with 7 bases between them. CDR1 SGHNT and CDR2 YENEEA come from the germline V gene.

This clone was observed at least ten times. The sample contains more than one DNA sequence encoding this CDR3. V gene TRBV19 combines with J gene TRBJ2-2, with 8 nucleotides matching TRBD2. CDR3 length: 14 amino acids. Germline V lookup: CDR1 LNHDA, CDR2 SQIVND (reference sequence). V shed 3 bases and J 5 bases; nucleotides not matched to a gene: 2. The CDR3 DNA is TGTGCCAGTAGTATCGGGGGGGTTACCGGGGAGCTGTTTTTT. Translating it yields CASSIGGVTGELFF.

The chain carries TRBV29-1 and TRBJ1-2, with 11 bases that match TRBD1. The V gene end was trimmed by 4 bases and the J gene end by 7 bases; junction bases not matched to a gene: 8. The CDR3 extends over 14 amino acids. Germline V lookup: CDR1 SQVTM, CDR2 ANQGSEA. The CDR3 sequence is CSVALGQGAGGYTF. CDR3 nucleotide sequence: TGCAGCGTTGCCTTAGGACAGGGGGCTGGTGGCTACACCTTC. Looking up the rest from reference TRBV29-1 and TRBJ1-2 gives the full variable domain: SAVISQKPSRDICQRGTSLTIQCQVDSQVTMMFWYRQQPGQSLTLIATANQGSEATYESGFVIDKFPISRPNLTFSTLTVSNMSPEDSSIYLCSVALGQGAGGYTFGSGTRLTVV.

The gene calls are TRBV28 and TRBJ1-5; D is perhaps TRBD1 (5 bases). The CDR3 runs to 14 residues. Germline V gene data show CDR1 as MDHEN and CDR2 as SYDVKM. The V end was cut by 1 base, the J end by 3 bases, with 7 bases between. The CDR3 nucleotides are TGTGCCAGCAGTTTATTAGGGGACAATCAGCCCCAGCATTTT. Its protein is CASSLLGDNQPQHF.

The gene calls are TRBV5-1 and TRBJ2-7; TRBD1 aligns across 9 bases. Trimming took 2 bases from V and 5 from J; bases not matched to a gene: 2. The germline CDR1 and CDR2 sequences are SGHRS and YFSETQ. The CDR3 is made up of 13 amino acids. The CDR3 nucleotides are TGCGCCAGCAGCTTAAGGGACAGGGACGAGCAGTACTTC. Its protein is CASSLRDRDEQYF.

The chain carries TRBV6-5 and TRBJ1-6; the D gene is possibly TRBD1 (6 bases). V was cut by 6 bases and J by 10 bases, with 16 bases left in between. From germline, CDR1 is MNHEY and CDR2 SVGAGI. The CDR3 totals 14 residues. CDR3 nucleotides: TGTGCCAGCAGACGGGACACCGGCGACTCACCCCTCCACTTT. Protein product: CASRRDTGDSPLHF.

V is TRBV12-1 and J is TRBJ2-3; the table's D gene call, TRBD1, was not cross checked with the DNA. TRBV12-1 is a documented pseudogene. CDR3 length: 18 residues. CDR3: CASSTRNRQGAGTDTQYF. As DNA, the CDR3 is TGTGCCAGCAGCACACGAAACAGACAGGGGGCGGGCACAGATACGCAGTATTTT.

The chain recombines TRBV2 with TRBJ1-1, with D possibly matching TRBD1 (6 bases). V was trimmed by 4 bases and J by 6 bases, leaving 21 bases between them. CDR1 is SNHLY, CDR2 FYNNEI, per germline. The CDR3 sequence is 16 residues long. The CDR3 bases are TGTGCCAGCAGTGTGCGGGGGGCAGGGGCGGGAGCTGAAGCTTTCTTT. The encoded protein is CASSVRGAGAGAEAFF. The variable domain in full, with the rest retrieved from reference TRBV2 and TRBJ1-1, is EPEVTQTPSHQVTQMGQEVILRCVPISNHLYFYWYRQILGQKVEFLVSFYNNEISEKSEIFDDQFSVERPDGSNFTLKIRSTKLEDSAMYFCASSVRGAGAGAEAFFGQGTRLTVV.

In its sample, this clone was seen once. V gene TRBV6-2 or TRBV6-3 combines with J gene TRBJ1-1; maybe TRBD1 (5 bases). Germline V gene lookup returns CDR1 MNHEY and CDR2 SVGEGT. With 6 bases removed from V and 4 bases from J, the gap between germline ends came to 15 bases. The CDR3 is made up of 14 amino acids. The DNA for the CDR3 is TGTGCCAGCAGCCCAGGGAGGGTGGCCACTGAAGCTTTCTTT. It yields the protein CASSPGRVATEAFF.

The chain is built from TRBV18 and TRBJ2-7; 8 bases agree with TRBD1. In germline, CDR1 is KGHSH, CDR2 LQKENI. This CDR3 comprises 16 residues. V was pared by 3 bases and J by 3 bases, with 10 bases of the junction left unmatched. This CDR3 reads CASSPRDRRALYEQYF. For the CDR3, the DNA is TGTGCCAGCTCACCCCGGGACAGGCGAGCCCTCTACGAGCAGTACTTC.

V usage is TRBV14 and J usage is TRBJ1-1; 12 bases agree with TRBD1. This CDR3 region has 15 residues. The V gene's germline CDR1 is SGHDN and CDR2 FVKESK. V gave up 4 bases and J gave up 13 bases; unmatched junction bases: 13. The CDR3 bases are TGTGCCAGCAGCCGTGGGACAGGGGGCGCGATCGATGTTTTCTTT. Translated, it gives CASSRGTGGAIDVFF. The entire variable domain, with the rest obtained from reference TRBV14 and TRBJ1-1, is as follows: EAGVTQFPSHSVIEKGQTVTLRCDPISGHDNLYWYRRVMGKEIKFLLHFVKESKQDESGMPNNRFLAERTGGTYSTLKVQPAELEDSGVYFCASSRGTGGAIDVFFGQGTRLTVV.

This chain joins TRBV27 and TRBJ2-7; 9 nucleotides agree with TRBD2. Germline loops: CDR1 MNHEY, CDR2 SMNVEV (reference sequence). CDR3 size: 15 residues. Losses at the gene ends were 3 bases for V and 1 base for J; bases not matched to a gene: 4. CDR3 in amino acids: CASSFGLAGSYEQYF. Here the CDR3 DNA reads TGTGCCAGCAGTTTCGGGCTAGCGGGGTCCTACGAGCAGTACTTC.

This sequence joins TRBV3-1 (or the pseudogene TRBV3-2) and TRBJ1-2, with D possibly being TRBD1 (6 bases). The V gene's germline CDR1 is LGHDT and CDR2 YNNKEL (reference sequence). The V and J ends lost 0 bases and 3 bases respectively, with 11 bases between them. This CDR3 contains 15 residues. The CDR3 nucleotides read TGTGCCAGCAGCCAAGATCTGGGGGCAGACTATGGCTACACCTTC. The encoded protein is CASSQDLGADYGYTF.

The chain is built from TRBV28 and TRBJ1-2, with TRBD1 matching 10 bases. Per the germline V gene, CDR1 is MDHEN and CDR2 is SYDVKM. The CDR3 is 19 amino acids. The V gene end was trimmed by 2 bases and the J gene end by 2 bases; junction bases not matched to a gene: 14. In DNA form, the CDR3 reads TGTGCCAGCAGTTTAAGTCAGCTTGGGGACAGGGGTTTAAACTATGGCTACACCTTC. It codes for CASSLSQLGDRGLNYGYTF.

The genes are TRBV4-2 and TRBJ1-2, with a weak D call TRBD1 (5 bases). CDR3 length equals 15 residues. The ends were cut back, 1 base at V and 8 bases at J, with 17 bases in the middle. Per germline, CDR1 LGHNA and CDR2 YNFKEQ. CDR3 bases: TGTGCCAGCAGCCAAGTTTCTCTCGTTCAGGGCGGCTACACCTTC. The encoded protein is CASSQVSLVQGGYTF.

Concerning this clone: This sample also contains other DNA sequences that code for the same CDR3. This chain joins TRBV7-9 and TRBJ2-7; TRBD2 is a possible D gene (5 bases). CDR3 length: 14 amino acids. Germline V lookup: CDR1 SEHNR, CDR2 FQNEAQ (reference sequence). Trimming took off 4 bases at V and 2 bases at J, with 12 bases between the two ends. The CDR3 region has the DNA TGTGCCAGCAGCTCGGACCGGGGAACCTACGAGCAGTACTTC. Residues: CASSSDRGTYEQYF.

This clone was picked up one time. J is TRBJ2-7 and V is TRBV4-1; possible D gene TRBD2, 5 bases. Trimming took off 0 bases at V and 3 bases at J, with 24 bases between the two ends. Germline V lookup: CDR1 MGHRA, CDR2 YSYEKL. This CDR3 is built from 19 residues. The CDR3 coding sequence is TGCGCCAGCAGCCAAGATAGTGGAGTCGGGGTAATCGGGCGCTACGAGCAGTACTTC. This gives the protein CASSQDSGVGVIGRYEQYF.

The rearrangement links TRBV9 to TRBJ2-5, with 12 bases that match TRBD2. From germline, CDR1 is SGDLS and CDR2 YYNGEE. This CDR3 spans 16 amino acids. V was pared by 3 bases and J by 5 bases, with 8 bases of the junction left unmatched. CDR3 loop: CASSAGLAGGRETQYF. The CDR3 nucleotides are TGTGCCAGCAGCGCCGGTCTAGCGGGGGGGCGCGAGACCCAGTACTTC. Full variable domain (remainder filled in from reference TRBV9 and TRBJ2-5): DSGVTQTPKHLITATGQRVTLRCSPRSGDLSVYWYQQSLDQGLQFLIQYYNGEERAKGNILERFSAQQFPDLHSELNLSSLELGDSALYFCASSAGLAGGRETQYFGPGTRLLVL.

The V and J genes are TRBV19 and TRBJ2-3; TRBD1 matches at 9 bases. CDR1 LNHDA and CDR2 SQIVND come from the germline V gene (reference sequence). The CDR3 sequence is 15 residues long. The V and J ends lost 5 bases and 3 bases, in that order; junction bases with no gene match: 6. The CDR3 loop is CASSGRDRVTDTQYF. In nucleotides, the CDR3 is TGTGCCAGTAGTGGCCGGGACAGGGTAACAGATACGCAGTATTTT. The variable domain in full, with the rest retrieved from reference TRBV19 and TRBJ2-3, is DGGITQSPKYLFRKEGQNVTLSCEQNLNHDAMYWYRQDPGQGLRLIYYSQIVNDFQKGDIAEGYSVSREKKESFPLTVTSAQKNPTAFYLCASSGRDRVTDTQYFGPGTRLTVL.

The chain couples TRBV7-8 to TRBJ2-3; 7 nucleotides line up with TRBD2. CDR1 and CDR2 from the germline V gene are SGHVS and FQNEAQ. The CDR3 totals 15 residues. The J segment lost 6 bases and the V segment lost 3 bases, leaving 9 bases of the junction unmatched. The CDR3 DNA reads TGTGCCAGCAGCTTGTTCCGCGGGAGTTCCGATACGCAGTATTTT. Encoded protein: CASSLFRGSSDTQYF. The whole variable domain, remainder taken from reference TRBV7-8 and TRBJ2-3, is GAGVSQSPRYKVAKRGQDVALRCDPISGHVSLFWYQQALGQGPEFLTYFQNEAQLDKSGLPSDRFFAERPEGSVSTLKIQRTQQEDSAVYLCASSLFRGSSDTQYFGPGTRLTVL.